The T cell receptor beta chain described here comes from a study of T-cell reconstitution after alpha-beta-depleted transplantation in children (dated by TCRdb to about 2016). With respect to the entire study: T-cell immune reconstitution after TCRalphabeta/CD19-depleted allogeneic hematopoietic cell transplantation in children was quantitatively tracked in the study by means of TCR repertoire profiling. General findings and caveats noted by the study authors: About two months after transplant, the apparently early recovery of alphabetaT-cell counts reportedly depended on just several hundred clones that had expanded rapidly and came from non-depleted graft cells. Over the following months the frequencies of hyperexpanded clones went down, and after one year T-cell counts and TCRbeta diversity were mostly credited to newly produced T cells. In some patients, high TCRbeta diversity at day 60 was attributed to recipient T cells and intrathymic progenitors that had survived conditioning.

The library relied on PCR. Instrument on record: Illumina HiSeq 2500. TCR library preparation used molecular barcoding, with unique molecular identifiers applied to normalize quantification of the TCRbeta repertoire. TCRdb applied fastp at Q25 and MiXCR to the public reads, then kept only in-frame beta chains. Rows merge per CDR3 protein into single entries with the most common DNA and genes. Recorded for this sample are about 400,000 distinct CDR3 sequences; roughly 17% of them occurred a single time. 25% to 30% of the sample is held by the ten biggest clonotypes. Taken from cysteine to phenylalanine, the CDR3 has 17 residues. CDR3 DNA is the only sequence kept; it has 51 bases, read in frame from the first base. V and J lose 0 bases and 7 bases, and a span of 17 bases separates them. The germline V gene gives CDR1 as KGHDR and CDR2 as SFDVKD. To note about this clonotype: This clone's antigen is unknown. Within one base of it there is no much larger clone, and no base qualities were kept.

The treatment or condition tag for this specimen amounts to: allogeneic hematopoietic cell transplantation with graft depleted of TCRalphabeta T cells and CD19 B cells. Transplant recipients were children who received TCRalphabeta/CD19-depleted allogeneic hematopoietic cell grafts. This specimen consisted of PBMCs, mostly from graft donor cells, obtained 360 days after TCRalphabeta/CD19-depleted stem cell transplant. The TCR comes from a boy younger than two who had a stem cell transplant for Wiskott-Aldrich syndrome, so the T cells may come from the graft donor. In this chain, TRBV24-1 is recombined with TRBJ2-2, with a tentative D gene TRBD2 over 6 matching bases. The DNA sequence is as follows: TGTGCCACCAGTGATTTGTACGGGAGAGGCCGGGGCGGGGAGCTGTTTTTT. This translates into CATSDLYGRGRGGELFF.